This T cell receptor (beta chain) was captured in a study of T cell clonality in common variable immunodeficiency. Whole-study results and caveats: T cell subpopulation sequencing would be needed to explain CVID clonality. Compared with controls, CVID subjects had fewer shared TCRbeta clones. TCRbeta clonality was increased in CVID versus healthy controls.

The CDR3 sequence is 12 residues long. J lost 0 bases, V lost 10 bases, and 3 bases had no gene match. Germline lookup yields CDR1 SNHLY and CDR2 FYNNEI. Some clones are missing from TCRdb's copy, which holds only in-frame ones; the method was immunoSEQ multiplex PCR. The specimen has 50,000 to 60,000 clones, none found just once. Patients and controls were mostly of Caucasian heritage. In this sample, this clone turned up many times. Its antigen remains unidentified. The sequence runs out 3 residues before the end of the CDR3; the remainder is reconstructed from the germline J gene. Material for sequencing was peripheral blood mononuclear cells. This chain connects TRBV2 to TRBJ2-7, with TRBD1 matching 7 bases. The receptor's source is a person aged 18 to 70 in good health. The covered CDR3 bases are TGTGCCACCGGGGACAGCTCCTACGAG. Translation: CATGDSSYE. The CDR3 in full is CATGDSSYEQYF.